The 17 T cell receptor beta chains listed next were all sequenced from one sample in a study of blood T cell repertoires in COVID-19. Using immunoSEQ multiplex PCR, the repertoire was profiled, and TCRdb retains in-frame clones only, with some absent. Among about 180,000 clones listed, about 86% were seen once. The source material was peripheral blood. The receptors stem from a woman aged 70-85 years with COVID-19, enrolled during active disease.

Note on this clone: Other nucleotide sequences from this sample produce the same CDR3. This chain connects TRBV5-1 to TRBJ2-2; perhaps TRBD1 as D (8 bases). Trimming stripped 10 bases from V and 5 bases from J, with 18 bases between. Germline-derived CDR1 and CDR2 are SGHRS and YFSETQ. This CDR3 is 14 amino acids long. This CDR3 reads CASSGTGLTGELFF. CDR3 sequence (DNA): TGCGCCTCCAGCGGGACAGGTCTAACCGGGGAGCTGTTTTTT.

V usage is TRBV27 and J usage is TRBJ2-7; 7 bases fit TRBD2. Germline V lookup: CDR1 MNHEY, CDR2 SMNVEV (reference sequence). Losses at the gene ends were 3 bases for V and 3 bases for J; bases not matched to a gene: 5. CDR3 size: 14 residues. For the CDR3, the DNA is TGTGCCAGCAGTTTGGGGGGGAAGCTCTACGAGCAGTACTTC. This gives the protein CASSLGGKLYEQYF.

The chain carries TRBV6-6 and TRBJ2-3; maybe TRBD2 (7 bases). Trimming cost V 10 bases and J 5 bases, with 16 bases left between them. The CDR3 runs 13 residues. Germline CDR1 is MNHNY and CDR2 is SVGAGI (reference sequence). For the CDR3, the DNA is TGTGCCACGGGGGCGGGAGATGTAGATACGCAGTATTTT. Translated: CATGAGDVDTQYF.

The chain combines TRBV14 with TRBJ2-5; 8 bases align to TRBD1. Germline loops: CDR1 SGHDN, CDR2 FVKESK. J lost 4 bases, V lost 1 base, and 5 bases had no gene match. The CDR3 totals 15 residues. CDR3 bases: TGTGCCAGCAGCCAAGGGACAGGGTTCGGAGAGACCCAGTACTTC. Its protein is CASSQGTGFGETQYF.

V gene TRBV4-3 combines with J gene TRBJ2-7; 7 bases are a match to TRBD2. Trimming removed 1 base from V and 0 bases from J; junction bases left unmatched: 9. CDR1 and CDR2 from the germline V gene are LGHNA and YSLEER. The CDR3 loop spans 17 amino acids. CDR3: CASSQVAGVQSSYEQYF. CDR3 DNA sequence: TGCGCCAGCAGCCAAGTGGCGGGAGTACAGAGCTCCTACGAGCAGTACTTC.

The CDR3: CASSVTGPDTQYF. Here the CDR3 DNA reads TGTGCCAGCAGCGTGACAGGCCCAGATACGCAGTATTTT. V and J are TRBV5-4 and TRBJ2-3; D is possibly TRBD1 (6 bases). V lost 4 bases and J lost 4, with 10 bases in between. The CDR3 loop spans 13 amino acids. CDR1 SGHNT and CDR2 YYREEE come from the germline V gene (reference sequence).

The chain recombines TRBV4-2 with TRBJ2-7; D possibly corresponds to TRBD2 (5 bases). Trimming left V 5 bases short and J 0 bases short, with 14 bases between. Germline CDR1 LGHNA, CDR2 YNFKEQ. The CDR3 consists of 15 residues. The CDR3 spells CASSVRLRSSYEQYF. CDR3 nucleotide sequence: TGTGCCAGCAGCGTACGACTAAGGAGCTCCTACGAGCAGTACTTC.

This clone was found once. J is TRBJ1-4 and V is TRBV6-4; D gene uncertain. Germline CDR1 MRHNA, CDR2 SNTAGT. V dropped 6 bases and J dropped 5 bases, with 10 bases sitting between them. CDR3 length: 13 residues. The CDR3 reads CASSRELNEKLFF. The CDR3 DNA follows: TGTGCCAGCAGCCGGGAGTTGAATGAAAAACTGTTTTTT.

V and J are TRBV5-5 and TRBJ2-6; no clear D. Germline values: CDR1 SGHKS, CDR2 YYEKEE (reference sequence). The CDR3 has 16 residues. Trimming left V 0 bases short and J 1 base short, with 8 bases between. CDR3 bases: TGTGCCAGCAGCTTGGGACCAGGTTCTGGGGCCAACGTCCTGACTTTC. Its translation: CASSLGPGSGANVLTF.

The V call is TRBV12-3 or TRBV12-4, the J call TRBJ2-1; 12 nucleotides line up with TRBD2. The trim removed 6 bases at V and 9 bases at J, leaving 3 bases unmatched. The CDR3 is 13 residues long. The CDR3 nucleotides are TGTGCCAGCAGAGGACTAGCGGGACTTGAGCAGTTCTTC. The encoded protein is CASRGLAGLEQFF.

CDR3 loop: CASSLRENIQYF. The CDR3 bases are TGTGCCAGCAGCTTACGAGAAAACATTCAGTACTTC. The chain employs TRBV7-9 and TRBJ2-4; D unresolved. With 2 bases removed from V and 5 bases from J, the gap between germline ends came to 4 bases. Germline-derived CDR1 and CDR2 are SEHNR and FQNEAQ (reference sequence). The CDR3 is 12 residues long.

This sequence joins TRBV5-4 and TRBJ2-1; 10 nucleotides line up with TRBD2. V was clipped by 4 bases and J by 1 base; unmatched bases: 8. CDR3 length equals 17 residues. CDR1 and CDR2 from the germline V gene are SGHNT and YYREEE (reference sequence). CDR3 sequence reads: CASSLGLAAISYNEQFF. The CDR3 DNA follows: TGTGCCAGCAGCCTCGGACTAGCGGCTATTTCCTACAATGAGCAGTTCTTC.

The chain joins TRBV10-3 to TRBJ2-7; the match to TRBD1 covers 7 bases. The CDR3 runs 13 residues. V lost 6 bases, J lost 6 bases, and 8 bases stayed unmatched. Germline CDR1 ENHRY, CDR2 SYGVKD. The CDR3 DNA sequence: TGTGCCATCAGCCCCGGGACAGTAGGCGAGCAGTACTTC. Its protein product is CAISPGTVGEQYF.

The genes are TRBV5-1 and TRBJ2-3; D is perhaps TRBD2 (5 bases). The V end was cut by 6 bases, the J end by 6 bases, with 14 bases between. Germline assignment: CDR1 SGHRS and CDR2 YFSETQ. The CDR3 has 13 residues. This chain's CDR3 is CASKPSWADTQYF. Here the CDR3 DNA reads TGCGCCAGCAAACCTAGCTGGGCGGATACGCAGTATTTT.

CDR3 DNA: TGTGCCACCAGTGACTCCGGGACAGGGTCTTTTTCAGATACGCAGTATTTT. Protein sequence: CATSDSGTGSFSDTQYF. The gene calls are TRBV24-1 and TRBJ2-3; 9 nucleotides agree with TRBD1. V lost 4 bases, J lost 4 bases, and 11 bases stayed unmatched. The CDR3 totals 17 residues. From germline, CDR1 is KGHDR and CDR2 SFDVKD.

V and J are TRBV6-5 and TRBJ1-3, with TRBD1 matching 8 bases. CDR3 size: 15 residues. With 5 bases clipped from V and 4 bases from J, the junction kept 7 bases outside the gene matches. CDR1 MNHEY and CDR2 SVGAGI come from the germline V gene. The CDR3 sequence is CASSPRGQVGNTIYF. The CDR3 DNA reads as TGTGCCAGCAGTCCCAGGGGGCAGGTGGGAAACACCATATATTTT.

The rearrangement links TRBV7-8 to TRBJ2-7; TRBD2 is a possible D gene (5 bases). The germline V gene has CDR1 SGHVS and CDR2 FQNEAQ. The CDR3 has 14 amino acids. Between the trimmed V and J ends, which lost 0 bases and 7 bases, there was a span of 13 bases. The CDR3 spells CASSLALALREQYF. The CDR3 DNA follows: TGTGCCAGCAGCTTAGCTCTAGCCTTGAGGGAGCAGTACTTC.